This T cell receptor beta chain was retrieved from a study of OX40 agonist ivuxolimab in advanced cancers. Background on the study: Three patients had partial responses: one hepatocellular carcinoma, two cutaneous melanoma.

On this clone: Its antigen is still unknown.

Trimming took off 3 bases at V and 4 bases at J, with 16 bases between the two ends. The CDR3 has 16 residues. Germline loops: CDR1 KGHSH, CDR2 LQKENI. The table came from immunoSEQ multiplex PCR; TCRdb's copy has only in-frame clones and leaves some out. The sample lists over 60,000 clones, 80% to 85% seen once, with approximately 6.7% in the top ten. Study conclusions and caveats: On average, CD8+ T cells showed a greater number of expanded clones than CD4+. The investigators did not determine what antigen specificity the expanded peripheral T cells had. Nonresponders included some who also had low normalized T-cell clonal expansion.

This clonotype was sampled from an adult with an advanced solid tumor such as melanoma, head and neck, liver or kidney cancer. The chain joins TRBV18 to TRBJ1-3; D unclear. The sequenced sample was CD4+ or CD8+ T cells sorted from blood, obtained in a trial of the OX40 agonist ivuxolimab. CDR3 nucleotide sequence: TGTGCCAGCTCACCCTTTACCGGGAGCGCCGGAAACACCATATATTTT. This codes for CASSPFTGSAGNTIYF. Full variable domain (remainder filled in from reference TRBV18 and TRBJ1-3): NAGVMQNPRHLVRRRGQEARLRCSPMKGHSHVYWYRQLPEEGLKFMVYLQKENIIDESGMPKERFSAEFPKEGPSILRIQQVVRGDSAAYFCASSPFTGSAGNTIYFGEGSWLTVV.